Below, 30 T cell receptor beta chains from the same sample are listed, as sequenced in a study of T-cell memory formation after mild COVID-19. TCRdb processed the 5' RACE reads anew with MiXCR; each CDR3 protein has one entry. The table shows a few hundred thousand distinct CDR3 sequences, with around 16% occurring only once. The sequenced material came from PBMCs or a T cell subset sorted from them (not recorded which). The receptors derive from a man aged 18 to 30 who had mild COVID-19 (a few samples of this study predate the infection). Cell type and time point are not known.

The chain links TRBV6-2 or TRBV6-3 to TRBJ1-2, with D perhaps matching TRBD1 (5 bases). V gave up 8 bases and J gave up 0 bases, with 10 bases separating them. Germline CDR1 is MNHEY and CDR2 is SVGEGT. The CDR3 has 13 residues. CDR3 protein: CASGRGTNYGYTF. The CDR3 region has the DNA TGTGCCAGCGGGAGGGGAACTAACTATGGCTACACCTTC.

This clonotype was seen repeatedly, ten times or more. In DNA, the CDR3 is TGTGCCACTCGCGAAACCGGGACAGGGGGCGCTGAGGCCGGTTACGAGCAGTACTTC. Amino acids: CATRETGTGGAEAGYEQYF. The chain is built from TRBV24-1 and TRBJ2-7; 12 bases map to TRBD1. Trimming at V came to 10 bases and at J to 4 bases, leaving 22 bases not matched to a gene. Germline V CDR1 and CDR2: KGHDR, SFDVKD. This CDR3 is 19 amino acids long.

The CDR3 DNA is TGTGCCAGCAGTGGGTCAGAGGGCGCCTACGAGCAGTACGTC. Protein sequence: CASSGSEGAYEQYV. The V gene is TRBV28, the J gene TRBJ2-7, with TRBD2 as a possible D gene (5 bases). V was pared by 5 bases and J by 2 bases, with 13 bases between. Germline CDR1 reads MDHEN; CDR2 reads SYDVKM. The length of the CDR3 is 14 residues.

CDR3 protein: CASSQVVGNQPQHF. In nucleotides, the CDR3 is TGCGCCAGCAGCCAAGTTGTGGGGAATCAGCCCCAGCATTTT. The chain couples TRBV4-3 to TRBJ1-5; D is undetermined. This CDR3 is built from 14 residues. CDR1 and CDR2 (germline): LGHNA, YSLEER. V was shortened by 1 base and J by 4 bases, with 8 bases between the two germline ends.

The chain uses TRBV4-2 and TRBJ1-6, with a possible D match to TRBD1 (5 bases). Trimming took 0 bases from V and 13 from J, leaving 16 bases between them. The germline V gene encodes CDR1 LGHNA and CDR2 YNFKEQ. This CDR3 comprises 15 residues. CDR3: CASSQDLDIFMPLHF. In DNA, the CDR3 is TGTGCCAGCAGCCAAGATCTGGACATCTTCATGCCCCTCCACTTT.

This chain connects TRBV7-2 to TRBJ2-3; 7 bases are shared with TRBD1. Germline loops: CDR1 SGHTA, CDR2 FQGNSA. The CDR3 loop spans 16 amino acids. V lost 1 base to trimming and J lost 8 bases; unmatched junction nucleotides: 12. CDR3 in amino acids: CASSLGGSGGKGTQYF. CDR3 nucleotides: TGTGCCAGCAGCTTAGGGGGATCAGGGGGAAAGGGTACGCAGTATTTT.

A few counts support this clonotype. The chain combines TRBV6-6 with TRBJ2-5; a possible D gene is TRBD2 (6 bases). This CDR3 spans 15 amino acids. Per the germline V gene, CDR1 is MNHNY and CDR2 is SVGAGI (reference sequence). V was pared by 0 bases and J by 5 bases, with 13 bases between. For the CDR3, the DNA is TGTGCCAGCAGTTACTCGAACGGGGCGGGGGAGACCCAGTACTTC. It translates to CASSYSNGAGETQYF.

CDR3 nucleotide sequence: TGTGCCAGCAGTTTCCGCATTGGCTTAGCGGGTAAAGAGACCCAGTACTTC. The encoded protein is CASSFRIGLAGKETQYF. The gene calls are TRBV27 and TRBJ2-5; 7 nucleotides line up with TRBD2. Germline values: CDR1 MNHEY, CDR2 SMNVEV (reference sequence). CDR3 size: 17 residues. J gave up 3 bases and V 3 bases, and 13 bases lay outside the gene matches.

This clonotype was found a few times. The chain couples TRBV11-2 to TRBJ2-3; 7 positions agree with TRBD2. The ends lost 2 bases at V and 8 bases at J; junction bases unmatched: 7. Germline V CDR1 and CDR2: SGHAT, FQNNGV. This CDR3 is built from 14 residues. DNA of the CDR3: TGTGCCAGCAGCTTACCGCGGGGGAGGGGTACGCAGTATTTT. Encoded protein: CASSLPRGRGTQYF.

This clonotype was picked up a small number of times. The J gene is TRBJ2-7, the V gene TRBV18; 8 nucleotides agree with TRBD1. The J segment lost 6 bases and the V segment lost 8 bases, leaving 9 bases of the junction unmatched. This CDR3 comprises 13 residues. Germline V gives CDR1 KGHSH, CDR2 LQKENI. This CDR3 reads CASRLTQGGEQYF. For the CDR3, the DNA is TGTGCCAGCCGACTAACACAGGGGGGCGAGCAGTACTTC.

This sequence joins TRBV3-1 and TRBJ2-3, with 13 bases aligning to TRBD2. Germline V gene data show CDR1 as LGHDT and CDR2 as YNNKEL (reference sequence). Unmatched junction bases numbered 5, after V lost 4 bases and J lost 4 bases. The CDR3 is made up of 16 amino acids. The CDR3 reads CASSLTSGGAADTQYF. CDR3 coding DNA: TGTGCCAGCAGCCTCACTAGCGGGGGGGCCGCAGATACGCAGTATTTT.

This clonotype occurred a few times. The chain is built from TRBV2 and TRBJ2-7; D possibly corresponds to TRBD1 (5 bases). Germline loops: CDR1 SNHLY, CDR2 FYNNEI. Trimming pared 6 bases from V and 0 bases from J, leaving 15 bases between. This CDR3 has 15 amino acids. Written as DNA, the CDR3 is TGTGCCAGCAGCTACCCGACAGAGAGCTCCTACGAGCAGTACGTC. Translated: CASSYPTESSYEQYV.

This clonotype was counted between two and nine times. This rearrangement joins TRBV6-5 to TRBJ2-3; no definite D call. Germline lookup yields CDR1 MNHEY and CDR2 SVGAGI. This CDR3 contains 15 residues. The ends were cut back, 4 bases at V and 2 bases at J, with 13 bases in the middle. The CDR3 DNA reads TGTGCCAGCAGTTCCCTCGTTTCGCACACAGATACGCAGTATTTT. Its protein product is CASSSLVSHTDTQYF.

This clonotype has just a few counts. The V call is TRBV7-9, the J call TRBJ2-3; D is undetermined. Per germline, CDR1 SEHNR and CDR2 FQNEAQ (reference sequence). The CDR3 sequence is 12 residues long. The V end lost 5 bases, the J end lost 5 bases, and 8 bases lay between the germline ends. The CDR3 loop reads CASSPARDTQYF. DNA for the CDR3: TGTGCCAGCAGCCCCGCCCGAGATACGCAGTATTTT.

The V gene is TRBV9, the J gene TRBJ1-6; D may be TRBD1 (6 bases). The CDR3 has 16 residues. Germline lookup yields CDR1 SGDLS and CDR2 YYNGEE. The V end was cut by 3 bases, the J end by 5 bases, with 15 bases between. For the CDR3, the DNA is TGTGCCAGCAGCGACAGCCAGGGGACTAATAATTCACCCCTCCACTTT. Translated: CASSDSQGTNNSPLHF.

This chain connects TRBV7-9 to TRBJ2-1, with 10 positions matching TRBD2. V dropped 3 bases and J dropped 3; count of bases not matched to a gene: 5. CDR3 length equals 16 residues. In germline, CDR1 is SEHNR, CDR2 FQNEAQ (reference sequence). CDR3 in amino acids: CASSLGLAINYNEQFF. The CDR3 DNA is TGTGCCAGCAGCTTGGGACTAGCGATCAACTACAATGAGCAGTTCTTC. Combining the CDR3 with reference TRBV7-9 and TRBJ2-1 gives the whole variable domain DTGVSQNPRHKITKRGQNVTFRCDPISEHNRLYWYRQTLGQGPEFLTYFQNEAQLEKSRLLSDRFSAERPKGSFSTLEIQRTEQGDSAMYLCASSLGLAINYNEQFFGPGTRLTVL.

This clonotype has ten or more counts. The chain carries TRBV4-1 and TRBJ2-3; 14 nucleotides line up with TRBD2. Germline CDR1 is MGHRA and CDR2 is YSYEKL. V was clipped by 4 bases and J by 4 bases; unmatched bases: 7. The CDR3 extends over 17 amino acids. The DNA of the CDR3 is TGCGCCAGCAGCCGTCGACTAGCGGGGGGGATCCCAGATACGCAGTATTTT. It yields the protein CASSRRLAGGIPDTQYF.

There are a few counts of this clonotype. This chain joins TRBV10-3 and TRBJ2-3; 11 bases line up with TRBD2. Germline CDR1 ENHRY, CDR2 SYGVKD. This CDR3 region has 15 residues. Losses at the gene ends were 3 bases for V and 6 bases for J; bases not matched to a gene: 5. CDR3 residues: CAISDSSGGIDTQYF. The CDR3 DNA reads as TGTGCCATCAGTGACTCTAGCGGGGGGATTGATACGCAGTATTTT.

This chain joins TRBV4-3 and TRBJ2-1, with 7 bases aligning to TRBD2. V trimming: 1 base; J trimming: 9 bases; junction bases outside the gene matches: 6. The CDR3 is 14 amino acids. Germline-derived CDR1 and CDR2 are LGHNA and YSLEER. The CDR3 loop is CASSQVGGVVEQFF. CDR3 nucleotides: TGCGCCAGCAGCCAAGTGGGGGGGGTGGTTGAGCAGTTCTTC.

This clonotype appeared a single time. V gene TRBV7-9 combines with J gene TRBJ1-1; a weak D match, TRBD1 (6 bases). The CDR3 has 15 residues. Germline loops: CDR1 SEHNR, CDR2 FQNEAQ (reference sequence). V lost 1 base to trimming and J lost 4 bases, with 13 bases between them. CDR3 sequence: CASSLGRGKSTEAFF. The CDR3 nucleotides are TGTGCCAGCAGCTTAGGAAGGGGGAAAAGCACTGAAGCTTTCTTT.

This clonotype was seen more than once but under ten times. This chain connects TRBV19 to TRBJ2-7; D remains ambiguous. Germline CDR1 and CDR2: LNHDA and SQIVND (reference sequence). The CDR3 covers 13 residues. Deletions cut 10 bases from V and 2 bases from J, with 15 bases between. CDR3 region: CATCRAGAYEQYF. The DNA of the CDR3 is TGTGCCACCTGCCGGGCTGGAGCCTACGAGCAGTACTTC.

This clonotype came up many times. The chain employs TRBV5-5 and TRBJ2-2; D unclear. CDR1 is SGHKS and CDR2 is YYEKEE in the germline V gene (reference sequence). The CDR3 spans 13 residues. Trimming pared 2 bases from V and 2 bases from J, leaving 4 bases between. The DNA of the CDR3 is TGTGCCAGCAGCTTTGGAAACACCGGGGAGCTGTTTTTT. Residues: CASSFGNTGELFF.

The CDR3 here is CASGPRGPGSGYTF. DNA of the CDR3: TGTGCCAGCGGACCCCGGGGGCCGGGATCGGGCTACACCTTC. The chain couples TRBV7-9 to TRBJ1-2, with TRBD1 as a possible D gene (6 bases). The CDR3 runs 14 residues. The germline gives CDR1 SEHNR, CDR2 FQNEAQ (reference sequence). Trimming left V 8 bases short and J 8 bases short, with 21 bases between.

The CDR3 spells CASSEAGTSRPQHF. The CDR3 DNA reads TGTGCCAGCAGTGAGGCCGGGACATCGCGGCCCCAGCATTTT. V and J are TRBV25-1 and TRBJ1-5; maybe TRBD1 (6 bases). Trimming pared 3 bases from V and 9 bases from J, leaving 15 bases between. The germline V gene has CDR1 MGHDK and CDR2 SYGVNS. This CDR3 region has 14 residues.

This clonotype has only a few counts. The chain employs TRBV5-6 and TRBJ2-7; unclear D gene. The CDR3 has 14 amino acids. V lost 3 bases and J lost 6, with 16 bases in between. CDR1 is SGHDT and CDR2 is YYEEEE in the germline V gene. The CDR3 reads CASSSVAGWGEQYF. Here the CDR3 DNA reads TGTGCCAGCAGCTCGGTTGCCGGGTGGGGCGAGCAGTACTTC. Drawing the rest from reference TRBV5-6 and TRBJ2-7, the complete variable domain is DAGVTQSPTHLIKTRGQQVTLRCSPKSGHDTVSWYQQALGQGPQFIFQYYEEEERQRGNFPDRFSGHQFPNYSSELNVNALLLGDSALYLCASSSVAGWGEQYFGPGTRLTVT.

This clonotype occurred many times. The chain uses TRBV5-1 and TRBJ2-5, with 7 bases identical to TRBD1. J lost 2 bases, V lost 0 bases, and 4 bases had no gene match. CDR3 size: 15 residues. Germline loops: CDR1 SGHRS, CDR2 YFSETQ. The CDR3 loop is CASSLVPGQQETQYF. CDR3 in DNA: TGCGCCAGCAGCTTGGTGCCGGGACAGCAAGAGACCCAGTACTTC.

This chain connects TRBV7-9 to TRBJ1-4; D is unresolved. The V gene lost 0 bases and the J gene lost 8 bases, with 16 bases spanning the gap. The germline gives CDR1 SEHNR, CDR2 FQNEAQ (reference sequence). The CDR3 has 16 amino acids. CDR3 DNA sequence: TGTGCCAGCAGCTTAGCCGGACCCCCCTGGAGGGAAAAACTGTTTTTT. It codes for CASSLAGPPWREKLFF.

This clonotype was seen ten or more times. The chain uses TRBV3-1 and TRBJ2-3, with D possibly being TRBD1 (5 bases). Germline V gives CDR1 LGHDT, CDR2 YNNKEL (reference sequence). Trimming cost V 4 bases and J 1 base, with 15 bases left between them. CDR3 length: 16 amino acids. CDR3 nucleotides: TGTGCCAGCAGCCCCCCCCCTACCAGGGGCACAGATACGCAGTATTTT. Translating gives CASSPPPTRGTDTQYF.

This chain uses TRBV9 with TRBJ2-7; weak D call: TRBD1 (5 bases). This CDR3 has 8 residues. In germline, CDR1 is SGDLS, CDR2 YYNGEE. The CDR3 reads CANLRGGV. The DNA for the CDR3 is TGTGCCAACCTTAGGGGTGGCGTC.

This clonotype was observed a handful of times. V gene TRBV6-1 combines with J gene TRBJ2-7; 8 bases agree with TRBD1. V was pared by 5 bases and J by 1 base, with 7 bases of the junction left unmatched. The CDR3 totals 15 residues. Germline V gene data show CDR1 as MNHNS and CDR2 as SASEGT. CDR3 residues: CASSKTGELSYEQYV. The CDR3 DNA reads TGTGCCAGCAGTAAGACAGGGGAATTATCCTACGAGCAGTACGTC.